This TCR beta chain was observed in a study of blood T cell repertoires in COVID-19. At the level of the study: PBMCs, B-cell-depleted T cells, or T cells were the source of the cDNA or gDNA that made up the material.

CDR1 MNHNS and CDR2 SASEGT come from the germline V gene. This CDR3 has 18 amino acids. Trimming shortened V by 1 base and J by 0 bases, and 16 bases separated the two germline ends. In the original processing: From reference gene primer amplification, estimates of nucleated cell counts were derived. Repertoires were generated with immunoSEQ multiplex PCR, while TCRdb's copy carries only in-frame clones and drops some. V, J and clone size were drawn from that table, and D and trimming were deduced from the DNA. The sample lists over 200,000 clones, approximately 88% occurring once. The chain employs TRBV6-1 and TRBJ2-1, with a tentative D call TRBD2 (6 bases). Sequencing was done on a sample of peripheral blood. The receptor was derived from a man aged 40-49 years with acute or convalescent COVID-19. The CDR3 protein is CASSEVGGSRDSYNEQFF. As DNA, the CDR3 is TGTGCCAGCAGTGAAGTCGGGGGTAGCCGAGACTCCTACAATGAGCAGTTCTTC.